Detailed here is one TCR beta chain. The antigen remains undetermined. The record originates from a study of cytomegalovirus exposure and HLA in healthy donors. The study, taken as a whole, reports: Subsequent analysis showed first-cohort TCR clusters tending to co-occur in more than 95 validation repertoires. As confirmed in vitro, a few CMV-associated chains were specific for CMV antigens.

This CDR3 has 13 residues. The V gene lost 10 bases and the J gene lost 9 bases, with 19 bases spanning the gap. In germline, CDR1 is SNHLY, CDR2 FYNNEI. Profiled with immunoSEQ multiplex PCR; TCRdb holds only in-frame clones, not every one. The data show about 160,000 clones, 95% to 97% seen once. Donors were drawn from the approximately 130-subject validation cohort, separate from the roughly 700-subject first cohort. This chain connects TRBV2 to TRBJ2-1; tentatively, D is TRBD2 (5 bases). This receptor was taken from a woman younger than 35 in good health and CMV-seronegative. The sequencing sample was made of PBMCs. The CDR3 DNA follows: TGTGCCACCCGCAGAGACTACGAGCGTGAGCAGTTCTTC. It translates to CATRRDYEREQFF.